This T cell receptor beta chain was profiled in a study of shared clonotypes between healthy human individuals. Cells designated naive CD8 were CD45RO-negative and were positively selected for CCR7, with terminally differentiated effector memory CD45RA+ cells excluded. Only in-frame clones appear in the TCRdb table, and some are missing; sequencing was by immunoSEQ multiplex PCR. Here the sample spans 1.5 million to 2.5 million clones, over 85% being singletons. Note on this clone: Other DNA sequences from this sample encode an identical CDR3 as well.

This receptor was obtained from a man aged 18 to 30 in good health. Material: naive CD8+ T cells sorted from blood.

CDR3 DNA: TGTGCCAGCAGTTACTCCAGTTACAATGAGCAGTTCTTC. It encodes CASSYSSYNEQFF. The chain uses TRBV6-5 and TRBJ2-1, with unresolved D. This CDR3 is built from 13 residues. Germline CDR1 is MNHEY and CDR2 is SVGAGI. The V and J ends lost 0 bases and 4 bases respectively, with 4 bases between them.